This is a list of T cell receptor beta chains from one sample in a study of PD-1 blockade in classical Hodgkin lymphoma. The data were produced by immunoSEQ multiplex PCR, yet TCRdb's version contains in-frame clones alone and is incomplete. The sample includes around 19,000 clones, 75% to 90% of them seen just once. The sequences come from CD8+ T cells from blood, collected before the fourth cycle of nivolumab. The origin of the receptors is a human donor with classical Hodgkin lymphoma. The CDR3 runs from the conserved cysteine through the conserved F or W. D genes are given only for firm matches. Clone size is not always given. Where it is, it says once, few, many or a class for expanded clones.

-	TRBV19	once	TRBJ2-7	TGTGCCAGTAGTATAGGGGGCGGCGGACTTTACGAGCAGTACTTC	CASSIGGGGLYEQYF
TRBD1	TRBV10-1	-	TRBJ2-3	TGCGCCAGCAGCGGGGACAGGACCACAGATACGCAGTATTTT	CASSGDRTTDTQYF
TRBD1	TRBV28	-	TRBJ1-6	TGTGCCAGCAGTTTCCACACGGACAGGGCGCCCCTCCACTTT	CASSFHTDRAPLHF
-	TRBV9	-	TRBJ1-4	TGTGCCAGCAGCGTCGGTGGAACTAATGAAAAACTGTTTTTT	CASSVGGTNEKLFF
-	TRBV2	-	TRBJ2-7	TGTGCCAGCAGTGTTGAACCGGGACAAATAACCTACGAGCAGTACTTC	CASSVEPGQITYEQYF
-	TRBV11-2	-	TRBJ2-1	TGTGCCAGCAGCCCAGAGTCCTACAATGAGCAGTTCTTC	CASSPESYNEQFF
TRBD1	TRBV7-2	-	TRBJ1-3	TGTGCCAGCAGCCGACAGGGGTCGTCTGGAAACACCATATATTTT	CASSRQGSSGNTIYF
TRBD1	TRBV6-5	-	TRBJ1-1	TGTGCCAGCAAAAGACAGGGCTACATGAACACTGAAGCTTTCTTT	CASKRQGYMNTEAFF
TRBD1	TRBV5-6	-	TRBJ1-5	TGTGCCAGCAGTCCGCGGAGGGACAGTAGCAATCAGCCCCAGCATTTT	CASSPRRDSSNQPQHF
TRBD1	TRBV7-9	-	TRBJ1-3	TGTGCCTGCCGGGACAGAGGAAACACCATATATTTT	CACRDRGNTIYF
TRBD2	TRBV19	few	TRBJ2-1	TGTGCCAGTAGTATAGTGAGCGGGGGGGTCAATGAGCAGTTCTTC	CASSIVSGGVNEQFF
-	TRBV6-1	-	TRBJ2-7	TGTGCCAGCAGTGAAGTCGACGAGCAGTACTTC	CASSEVDEQYF
TRBD2	TRBV5-4	-	TRBJ2-1	TGTGCCAGCAGCGTGACTAGCGGGACATACAATGAGCAGTTCTTC	CASSVTSGTYNEQFF
TRBD2	TRBV5-6	-	TRBJ2-7	TGTGCCAGCAGCTTAGTAGCGGGGGAGCAGTACTTC	CASSLVAGEQYF
-	TRBV9	-	TRBJ2-5	TGTGCCAGCAGCATTGGGACTGTACTCCAAGAGACCCAGTACTTC	CASSIGTVLQETQYF
-	TRBV30	-	TRBJ1-5	TGTGCCTGGAGTGTAGGGGCAGGGGCGTTTGGTCAGCCCCAGCATTTT	CAWSVGAGAFGQPQHF
TRBD1	TRBV30	-	TRBJ1-2	TGTGCCTGGACCGGAGGTCCCACAGGGGAGGGATATGGCTACACCTTC	CAWTGGPTGEGYGYTF
-	TRBV27	-	TRBJ1-1	TGTGCCAGCAATTATGGCACTGAAGCTTTCTTT	CASNYGTEAFF
-	TRBV30	few	TRBJ1-2	TGTGCTTACCGGACGGCCGGCTACACCTTC	CAYRTAGYTF
TRBD1	TRBV7-2	-	TRBJ2-3	TGTGCCAGCAGCTTTCGTGAGGGGGCGGAGACCCCCGCAGATACGCAGTATTTT	CASSFREGAETPADTQYF
-	TRBV9	-	TRBJ1-2	TGTGCCAGCAGCCCTCCGTGGTGGGACTACTCCGAGTTCTATGGCTACACCTTC	CASSPPWWDYSEFYGYTF
-	TRBV9	-	TRBJ1-6	TGTGCCAGCAGCGTAGGGAGTTATAATTCACCCCTCCACTTT	CASSVGSYNSPLHF
TRBD1	TRBV4-2	-	TRBJ2-7	TGTGCCAGCAGCCAATCTCGGACAGGGCCCTACGAGCAGTACTTC	CASSQSRTGPYEQYF
TRBD1	TRBV19	-	TRBJ2-7	TGTGCCAGTAGTATGGGACAGCCCTACGAGCAGTACTTC	CASSMGQPYEQYF
-	TRBV13	once	TRBJ1-3	TGTGCCAGCAGCTCGACGGACAGCGAAGGAAACACCATATATTTT	CASSSTDSEGNTIYF
-	TRBV6-5	-	TRBJ2-1	TGTGCCAGCAGTTGGGACCCCTGGGATGAGCAGTTCTTC	CASSWDPWDEQFF
-	TRBV28	-	TRBJ1-6	TGTGCCAGCAGTTCCTCCGGGTTGCCCTCGCCGAGTTCGACACCCCTCCACTTT	CASSSSGLPSPSSTPLHF
TRBD1	TRBV4-3	once	TRBJ1-3	TGCGCCAGCAGCGGCACTGACAGGGCTGGAAACACCATATATTTT	CASSGTDRAGNTIYF
-	TRBV9	-	TRBJ2-3	TGTGCCAGCAGCTTAGGTAGCGGTACGCAGTATTTT	CASSLGSGTQYF
-	TRBV5-6	-	TRBJ2-7	TGTGCCAGCAGCTTACCGGGACTTTTATACGAGCAGTACTTC	CASSLPGLLYEQYF
-	TRBV7-2	once	TRBJ1-6	TGTGCCAGCAGCTTGGGGGCAGGGAAAAGCTCACCCCTCCACTTT	CASSLGAGKSSPLHF
-	TRBV21-1	-	TRBJ2-1	TGTGCCAGCAGACCCCCCCGGACGAGAAATTACAATGAGCAGTTCTTC	CASRPPRTRNYNEQFF
-	TRBV9	-	TRBJ2-1	TGTGCCAGCAGCGTAGCCGGGGGGCCCAATGAGCAGTTCTTC	CASSVAGGPNEQFF
-	TRBV9	-	TRBJ1-1	TGTGCCAGCAGCGTAGTCGGACGGAAGAACACTGAAGCTTTCTTT	CASSVVGRKNTEAFF
-	TRBV4-3	-	TRBJ1-4	TGCGCCAGCAGCCAAGATTGGCCCAAAACTAATGAAAAACTGTTTTTT	CASSQDWPKTNEKLFF
-	TRBV15	-	TRBJ1-1	TGTGCCACCAGCGGGACACTGAACACTGAAGCTTTCTTT	CATSGTLNTEAFF
TRBD1	TRBV9	few	TRBJ1-2	TGTGCCAGCAGCGAAGAGGGGGCTGGCTATGGCTACACCTTC	CASSEEGAGYGYTF
TRBD2	TRBV9	-	TRBJ2-7	TGTGCCAGCAGCCCAGGACTAGTTCCCTACGAGCAGTACTTC	CASSPGLVPYEQYF
-	TRBV10-2	few	TRBJ1-5	TGCGCCAGCAGTGAGTCTCCCGGGAATAGCAATCAGCCCCAGCATTTT	CASSESPGNSNQPQHF
-	TRBV19	once	TRBJ1-2	TGTGCCAGTAACCCCGGGAGGGGGAGGGAGGCGTTTCGAGAGGGCTACACCTTC	CASNPGRGREAFREGYTF
-	TRBV11-2	few	TRBJ1-1	TGTGCCAGCACCTATACAGCGAACACTGAAGCTTTCTTT	CASTYTANTEAFF
-	TRBV6-4	-	TRBJ2-6	TGTGCCAGCAGTGACCTCTCGGTGGGCCAGGCCCCTGGGGCCAACGTCCTGACTTTC	CASSDLSVGQAPGANVLTF
-	TRBV6-5	-	TRBJ1-6	TGTGCCAGCAGTTCCGTGGCGGGAGGGAGATCACCCCTCCACTTT	CASSSVAGGRSPLHF
-	TRBV11-2	-	TRBJ2-1	TGTGCCAGCAGCTTAGGAGGGGGGACTGAGCAGTTCTTC	CASSLGGGTEQFF
-	TRBV9	-	TRBJ2-3	TGTGCCAGCAGCGTAGCTCCACTAGGGGTCTTGGATACGCAGTATTTT	CASSVAPLGVLDTQYF
-	TRBV6-6	once	TRBJ1-6	TGTGCCAGCAGGGTCGGAACATATGTGGTAGCACCCCTCCACTTT	CASRVGTYVVAPLHF
-	TRBV28	-	TRBJ2-2	TGTGCCAGCAGTTTAGGAACGAACACCGGGGAGCTGTTTTTT	CASSLGTNTGELFF
-	TRBV5-4	-	TRBJ1-4	TGTGCCAGCAGCTTGAAGGTTGGTGCTAATGAAAAACTGTTTTTT	CASSLKVGANEKLFF
-	TRBV19	-	TRBJ2-7	TGTGCCACCTCGTGGGCGTACGAGCAGTACTTC	CATSWAYEQYF
TRBD1	TRBV27	few	TRBJ1-2	TGTGCCAGCAGTAGACAGGGGTATGGCTACACCTTC	CASSRQGYGYTF
-	TRBV20-1	-	TRBJ1-6	TGCAGTGCTAGTGGTTCACCCCTCCACTTT	CSASGSPLHF
TRBD1	TRBV7-8	-	TRBJ2-2	TGTGCCAGCAGCTCTGTAACAGGGGGTGCGGGCGGGGAGCTGTTTTTT	CASSSVTGGAGGELFF
-	TRBV5-8	-	TRBJ2-7	TGTGCCAGCAGCGTCCCTTTAGGAACCGCACCCTACGAGCAGTACTTC	CASSVPLGTAPYEQYF
-	TRBV28	-	TRBJ2-1	TGTGCCAGCGGGTGGGATAGCGATGGCGATGAGCAGTTCTTC	CASGWDSDGDEQFF
-	TRBV30	-	TRBJ2-1	TGTGCCTGGAGTGTGAGTGGCTCCCTTTCCTACAATGAGCAGTTCTTC	CAWSVSGSLSYNEQFF
-	TRBV5-6	-	TRBJ2-2	TGTGCCACGTCCCATGGAACCGGGGAGCTGTTTTTT	CATSHGTGELFF
TRBD2	TRBV14	-	TRBJ2-1	TGTGCCAGCAGCCAAGACGAGGCTAGCGGGGGACACAATGAGCAGTTCTTC	CASSQDEASGGHNEQFF
-	TRBV6-1	once	TRBJ2-1	TGTGCCAGCAGTGAATGGAGGACTCAGCAGTTCTTC	CASSEWRTQQFF
-	TRBV7-2	-	TRBJ2-1	TGTGCCAGCAGCTTACTAGCGAATGAGCAGTTCTTC	CASSLLANEQFF
-	TRBV6-4	once	TRBJ2-1	TGTGCCAGCAGTGATCAGGGCAATGAGCAGTTCTTC	CASSDQGNEQFF